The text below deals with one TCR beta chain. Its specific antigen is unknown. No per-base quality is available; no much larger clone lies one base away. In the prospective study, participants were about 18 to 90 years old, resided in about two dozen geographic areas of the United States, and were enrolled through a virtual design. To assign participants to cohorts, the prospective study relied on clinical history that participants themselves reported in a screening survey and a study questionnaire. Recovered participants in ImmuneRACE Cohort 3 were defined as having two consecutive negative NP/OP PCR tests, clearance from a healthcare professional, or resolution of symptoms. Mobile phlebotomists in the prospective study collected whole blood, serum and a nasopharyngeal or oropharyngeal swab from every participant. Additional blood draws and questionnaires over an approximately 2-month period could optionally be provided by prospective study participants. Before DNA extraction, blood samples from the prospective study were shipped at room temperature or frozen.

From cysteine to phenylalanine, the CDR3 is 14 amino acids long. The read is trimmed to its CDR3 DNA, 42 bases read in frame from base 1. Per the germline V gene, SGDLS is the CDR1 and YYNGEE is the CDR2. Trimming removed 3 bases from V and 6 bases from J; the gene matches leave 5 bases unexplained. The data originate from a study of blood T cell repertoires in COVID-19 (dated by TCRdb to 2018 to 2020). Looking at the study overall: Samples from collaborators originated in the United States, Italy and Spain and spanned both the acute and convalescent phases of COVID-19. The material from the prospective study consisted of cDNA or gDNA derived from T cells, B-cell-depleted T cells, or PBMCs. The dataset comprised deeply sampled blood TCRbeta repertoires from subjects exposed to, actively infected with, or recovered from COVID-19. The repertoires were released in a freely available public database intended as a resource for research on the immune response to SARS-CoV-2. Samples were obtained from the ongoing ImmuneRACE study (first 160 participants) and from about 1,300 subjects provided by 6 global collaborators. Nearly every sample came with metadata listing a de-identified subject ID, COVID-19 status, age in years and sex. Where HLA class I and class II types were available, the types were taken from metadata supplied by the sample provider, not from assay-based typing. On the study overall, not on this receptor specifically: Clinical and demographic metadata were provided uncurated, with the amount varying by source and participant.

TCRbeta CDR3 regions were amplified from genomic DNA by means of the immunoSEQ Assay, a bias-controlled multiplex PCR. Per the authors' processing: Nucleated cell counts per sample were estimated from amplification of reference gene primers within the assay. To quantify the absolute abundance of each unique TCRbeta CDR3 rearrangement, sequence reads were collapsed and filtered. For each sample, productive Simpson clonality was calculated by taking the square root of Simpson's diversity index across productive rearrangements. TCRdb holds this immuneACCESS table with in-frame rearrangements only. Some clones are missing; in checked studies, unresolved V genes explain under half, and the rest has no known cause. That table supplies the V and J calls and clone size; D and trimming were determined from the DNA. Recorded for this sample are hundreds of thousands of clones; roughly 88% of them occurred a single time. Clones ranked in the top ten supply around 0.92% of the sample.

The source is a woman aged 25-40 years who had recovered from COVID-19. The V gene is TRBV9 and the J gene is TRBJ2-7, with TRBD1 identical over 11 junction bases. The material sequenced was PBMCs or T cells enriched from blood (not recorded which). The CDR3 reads CASSAGTGGREQYF. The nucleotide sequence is TGTGCCAGCAGCGCTGGGACAGGGGGGCGCGAGCAGTACTTC.